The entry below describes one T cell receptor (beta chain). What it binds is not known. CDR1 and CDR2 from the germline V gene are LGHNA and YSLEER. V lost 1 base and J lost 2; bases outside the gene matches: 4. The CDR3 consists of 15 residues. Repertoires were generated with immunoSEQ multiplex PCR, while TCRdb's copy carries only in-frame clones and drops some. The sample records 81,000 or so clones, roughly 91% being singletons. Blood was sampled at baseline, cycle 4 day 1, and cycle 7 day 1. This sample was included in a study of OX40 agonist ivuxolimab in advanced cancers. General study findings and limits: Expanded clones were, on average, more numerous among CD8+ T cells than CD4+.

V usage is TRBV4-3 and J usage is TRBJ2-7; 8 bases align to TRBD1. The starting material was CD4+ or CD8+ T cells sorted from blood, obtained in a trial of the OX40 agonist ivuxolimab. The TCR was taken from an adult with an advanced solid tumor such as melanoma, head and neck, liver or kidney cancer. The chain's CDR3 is CASSQAGGGTYEQYF. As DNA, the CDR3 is TGCGCCAGCAGCCAAGCAGGGGGCGGAACCTACGAGCAGTACTTC.